What follows are 23 T cell receptor beta chains derived from one specimen sequenced in a study of Ad26.COV2.S vaccination and SARS-CoV-2 variants. Treatment described: about 20 received Ad26.COV2.S at low or high dose, single or two shots; 5 received placebo; per-sample allocation not given. The study sampled participants on day 63 after the first vaccine or placebo injection. Only in-frame clones appear in the TCRdb table, and some are missing; sequencing was by immunoSEQ multiplex PCR. The sample carries around 320,000 clones, around four fifths recorded once. Sequencing was performed on peripheral blood, taken in a trial of Ad26.COV2.S vaccine versus placebo. The receptors were sampled from a person between 18 and 59 years old who received the Ad26.COV2.S COVID-19 vaccine or a placebo.

This sequence joins TRBV28 and TRBJ1-6; the D gene is possibly TRBD1 (5 bases). Trimming took off 7 bases at V and 0 bases at J, with 10 bases between the two ends. Germline-derived CDR1 and CDR2 are MDHEN and SYDVKM. The CDR3 sequence is 15 residues long. The CDR3 loop is CASTRQSSYNSPLHF. The CDR3 nucleotides are TGTGCCAGCACCCGACAGAGCTCCTATAATTCACCCCTCCACTTT.

The chain links TRBV18 to TRBJ2-7, with D possibly being TRBD2 (6 bases). This CDR3 comprises 14 residues. V shed 8 bases and J shed 3 bases, with 17 bases lying between them. CDR1 is KGHSH and CDR2 is LQKENI in the germline V gene. CDR3 coding DNA: TGTGCCAGCAGCGACGGGGGTCCGATCTACGAGCAGTACTTC. This gives the protein CASSDGGPIYEQYF.

The rearrangement joins TRBV6-4 to TRBJ2-1; 7 bases line up with TRBD2. Losses at the gene ends were 2 bases for V and 4 bases for J; bases not matched to a gene: 5. Germline CDR1 and CDR2: MRHNA and SNTAGT. CDR3 length: 15 residues. The CDR3 is CASSDPASGYNEQFF. The CDR3 DNA sequence: TGTGCCAGCAGTGACCCGGCTAGCGGATACAATGAGCAGTTCTTC.

This clone was recorded only once. The chain is built from TRBV15 and TRBJ1-1; 9 nucleotides align to TRBD1. V lost 4 bases and J lost 6; bases outside the gene matches: 9. The germline gives CDR1 LNHNV, CDR2 YYDKDF (reference sequence). This CDR3 contains 15 residues. DNA of the CDR3: TGTGCCACCAGCAACCGAGACGACAGGGGGTCTGAAGCTTTCTTT. Its translation is CATSNRDDRGSEAFF.

This sequence joins TRBV5-1 and TRBJ2-3; TRBD2 matches at 9 bases. Trimming cost V 0 bases and J 0 bases; bases outside gene matches: 8. This CDR3 is built from 18 residues. The germline gives CDR1 SGHRS, CDR2 YFSETQ. The CDR3 spells CASSLDPAGGTSTDTQYF. CDR3 DNA sequence: TGCGCCAGCAGCTTGGACCCAGCGGGGGGAACTAGCACAGATACGCAGTATTTT.

This sequence joins TRBV5-1 and TRBJ2-7; no clear D gene. The CDR3 contains 14 residues. Trimming left V 0 bases short and J 2 bases short, with 9 bases between. Germline CDR1 reads SGHRS; CDR2 reads YFSETQ. CDR3 loop: CASSLAELAYEQYF. CDR3 coding DNA: TGCGCCAGCAGCTTGGCCGAGCTAGCCTACGAGCAGTACTTC.

The chain joins TRBV7-9 to TRBJ1-2; D is unresolved. There are 14 residues in the CDR3. The germline V and J ends were trimmed by 1 base and 5 bases, with 11 bases remaining between them. CDR1 is SEHNR and CDR2 is FQNEAQ in the germline V gene (reference sequence). The CDR3, as DNA: TGTGCCAGCAGCTTAGTTGGGGATTCTTATGGCTACACCTTC. Its protein is CASSLVGDSYGYTF.

V and J are TRBV10-3 and TRBJ2-7; TRBD1 agrees at 10 bases. The V and J ends lost 1 base and 6 bases, in that order; junction bases with no gene match: 9. The CDR3 consists of 16 residues. Germline values: CDR1 ENHRY, CDR2 SYGVKD. CDR3: CAISEFVGTGDPEQYF. CDR3 bases: TGTGCCATCAGTGAGTTCGTCGGGACAGGGGACCCCGAGCAGTACTTC.

This chain links TRBV2 with TRBJ2-3, with D unresolved. CDR1 and CDR2 (germline): SNHLY, FYNNEI. Trimming took off 1 base at V and 4 bases at J, with 6 bases between the two ends. The CDR3 consists of 13 residues. The CDR3: CASSEEGPDTQYF. CDR3 coding DNA: TGTGCCAGCAGTGAAGAAGGTCCAGATACGCAGTATTTT.

As concerns this clone: This CDR3 is also generated by other DNA sequences in the sample. The chain has TRBV7-3 and TRBJ1-6; D unresolved. Deletions cut 8 bases from V and 6 bases from J, with 17 bases between. The CDR3 length is 15 residues. CDR1 is SGHTA, CDR2 FQGTGA, per germline. The CDR3 protein is CASSRTGRSNSPLHF. The CDR3 DNA reads TGTGCCAGCTCAAGGACCGGGCGAAGTAATTCACCCCTCCACTTT.

This chain connects TRBV7-9 to TRBJ2-1; TRBD2 matches at 8 bases. The V segment lost 6 bases and the J segment 4 bases; nucleotides outside the gene matches: 8. This CDR3 spans 15 amino acids. The germline V gene encodes CDR1 SEHNR and CDR2 FQNEAQ (reference sequence). In nucleotides, the CDR3 is TGTGCCAGCAGTCCTGAGCGGGGGATGTACAATGAGCAGTTCTTC. Protein product: CASSPERGMYNEQFF. Together with reference TRBV7-9 and TRBJ2-1, the CDR3 gives the full variable domain: DTGVSQNPRHKITKRGQNVTFRCDPISEHNRLYWYRQTLGQGPEFLTYFQNEAQLEKSRLLSDRFSAERPKGSFSTLEIQRTEQGDSAMYLCASSPERGMYNEQFFGPGTRLTVL.

This chain uses TRBV5-6 with TRBJ1-6; D unresolved. The CDR3 is made up of 16 amino acids. The V and J ends lost 0 bases and 8 bases respectively, with 15 bases between them. Germline-derived CDR1 and CDR2 are SGHDT and YYEEEE. The CDR3 region is CASSLVTSGGHSPLHF. DNA of the CDR3: TGTGCCAGCAGCTTGGTGACTTCCGGTGGACATTCACCCCTCCACTTT.

The genes are TRBV12-3 or TRBV12-4 and TRBJ1-1, with a possible D match to TRBD1 (5 bases). The CDR3 consists of 13 residues. V shed 5 bases and J shed 1 base, with 8 bases lying between them. The CDR3 is CASSRQGNTEAFF. Written as DNA, the CDR3 is TGTGCCAGCAGTCGCCAGGGGAACACTGAAGCTTTCTTT.

The genes are TRBV28 and TRBJ1-2; D is undetermined. Germline values: CDR1 MDHEN, CDR2 SYDVKM. The V end was cut by 5 bases, the J end by 0 bases, with 4 bases between. The CDR3 spans 12 residues. CDR3 bases: TGTGCCAGCAGTGCGGCTAACTATGGCTACACCTTC. It codes for CASSAANYGYTF.

This chain joins TRBV15 and TRBJ2-7; TRBD1 matches at 7 bases. The germline V gene encodes CDR1 LNHNV and CDR2 YYDKDF (reference sequence). The CDR3 runs 15 residues. V trimming: 2 bases; J trimming: 3 bases; junction bases outside the gene matches: 7. The DNA for the CDR3 is TGTGCCACCAGCAGACCCGACAGGGTGGGCTACGAGCAGTACTTC. Encoded protein: CATSRPDRVGYEQYF.

Remarks on this clone: Germline and junction disagree at one end, which may indicate a read error. This chain connects TRBV7-7 to TRBJ2-3; 7 bases match TRBD1. This CDR3 has 14 residues. Germline values: CDR1 SSHAT, CDR2 FNYEAQ (reference sequence). CDR3: CASSPTGSTDTQYF. The CDR3 bases are TGTGCTAGCAGCCCGACAGGGAGCACAGATACGCAGTATTTT.

The V call is TRBV9, the J call TRBJ1-3, with 7 positions matching TRBD1. Germline V gene lookup returns CDR1 SGDLS and CDR2 YYNGEE. The CDR3 runs 15 residues. Germline trimming cut 4 bases from V and 2 bases from J; bases unmatched to any gene: 6. CDR3 in amino acids: CASSTDRDAGNTIYF. As DNA, the CDR3 is TGTGCCAGCAGCACCGACAGGGATGCTGGAAACACCATATATTTT.

This clone appeared once. V and J are TRBV5-6 and TRBJ2-3, with TRBD2 matching over 14 bases. CDR3 length equals 17 residues. Unmatched junction bases numbered 6, after V lost 2 bases and J lost 4 bases. Per the germline V gene, CDR1 is SGHDT and CDR2 is YYEEEE. CDR3 residues: CASSFLKTSGGADTQYF. DNA for the CDR3: TGTGCCAGCAGCTTCCTGAAGACTAGCGGGGGGGCAGATACGCAGTATTTT.

The gene calls are TRBV6-6 and TRBJ2-3; TRBD2 aligns across 9 bases. The V segment lost 2 bases and the J segment 4 bases; nucleotides outside the gene matches: 4. The CDR3 consists of 15 residues. Germline assignment: CDR1 MNHNY and CDR2 SVGAGI (reference sequence). The CDR3 here is CASSYAGGFSDTQYF. The CDR3 DNA is TGTGCCAGCAGTTACGCGGGGGGGTTTTCAGATACGCAGTATTTT.

This chain connects TRBV28 to TRBJ2-7; D ambiguous. The CDR3 covers 12 residues. V lost 0 bases and J lost 4, with 4 bases in between. Germline assignment: CDR1 MDHEN and CDR2 SYDVKM. The CDR3, as DNA: TGTGCCAGCAGTTTATGGACTTACGAGCAGTACTTC. It encodes CASSLWTYEQYF.

This chain uses TRBV9 with TRBJ1-1; D unclear. The V and J ends lost 0 bases and 0 bases respectively, with 6 bases between them. This CDR3 comprises 14 residues. The germline V gene encodes CDR1 SGDLS and CDR2 YYNGEE. The CDR3 region is CASSVDHMNTEAFF. CDR3 sequence (DNA): TGTGCCAGCAGCGTAGATCATATGAACACTGAAGCTTTCTTT.

The CDR3: CASSLDGGADEQYF. The CDR3 bases are TGCGCCAGCAGCTTAGACGGTGGGGCAGACGAGCAGTACTTC. The gene calls are TRBV5-1 and TRBJ2-7; a weak D match, TRBD1 (5 bases). V was pared by 2 bases and J by 5 bases, with 14 bases between. The length of the CDR3 is 14 residues. CDR1 is SGHRS, CDR2 YFSETQ, per germline. The entire variable domain, with the rest obtained from reference TRBV5-1 and TRBJ2-7, is as follows: KAGVTQTPRYLIKTRGQQVTLSCSPISGHRSVSWYQQTPGQGLQFLFEYFSETQRNKGNFPGRFSGRQFSNSRSEMNVSTLELGDSALYLCASSLDGGADEQYFGPGTRLTVT.

The chain has TRBV28 and TRBJ1-2; the D gene is possibly TRBD1 (5 bases). CDR1 and CDR2 from the germline V gene are MDHEN and SYDVKM. V lost 5 bases to trimming and J lost 3 bases, with 13 bases between them. CDR3 size: 14 residues. Written as DNA, the CDR3 is TGTGCCAGCAGTCCTTCCGGGACGGACTATGGCTACACCTTC. As protein: CASSPSGTDYGYTF.